The next 16 T cell receptor beta chains were all read from a single sample in a study of blood T cell repertoires in COVID-19. Some clones are missing from TCRdb's copy, which holds only in-frame ones; the method was immunoSEQ multiplex PCR. The repertoire holds about 370,000 clones, around 91% seen once, with around 1% in the top ten. Sequenced material: PBMCs or T cells enriched from blood (not recorded which). The source is a man younger than 35 who had recovered from COVID-19.

V usage is TRBV7-3 and J usage is TRBJ2-3, with 8 bases matching TRBD2. CDR1 is SGHTA and CDR2 is FQGTGA in the germline V gene. V lost 2 bases, J lost 4 bases, and 5 bases stayed unmatched. CDR3 size: 15 residues. The CDR3 loop reads CASSLSGGMADTQYF. CDR3 bases: TGTGCCAGCAGCTTATCGGGGGGGATGGCAGATACGCAGTATTTT.

The chain recombines TRBV18 with TRBJ1-2, with 7 bases lining up with TRBD1. Germline V gene data show CDR1 as KGHSH and CDR2 as LQKENI. The CDR3 contains 14 residues. V lost 5 bases, J lost 2 bases, and 5 bases stayed unmatched. For the CDR3, the DNA is TGTGCCAGCTCATTGGGACAGTCGAACTATGGCTACACCTTC. Protein product: CASSLGQSNYGYTF.

The J gene is TRBJ1-4, the V gene TRBV28; no definite D call. Germline-derived CDR1 and CDR2 are MDHEN and SYDVKM. Trimming stripped 3 bases from V and 3 bases from J, with 14 bases between. The CDR3 loop spans 16 amino acids. For the CDR3, the DNA is TGTGCCAGCAGTTTCATTGGCGGGCCGGCTAATGAAAAACTGTTTTTT. It encodes CASSFIGGPANEKLFF.

This clone was seen a single time. V usage is TRBV7-3 and J usage is TRBJ2-2; D call uncertain. CDR3 size: 13 residues. Trimming left V 2 bases short and J 3 bases short, with 4 bases between. The germline CDR1 and CDR2 sequences are SGHTA and FQGTGA. The DNA of the CDR3 is TGTGCCAGCAGCTTAGGCTACACCGGGGAGCTGTTTTTT. Its translation is CASSLGYTGELFF. Supplemented by reference TRBV7-3 and TRBJ2-2, the full variable domain reads GAGVSQTPSNKVTEKGKYVELRCDPISGHTALYWYRQSLGQGPEFLIYFQGTGAADDSGLPNDRFFAVRPEGSVSTLKIQRTERGDSAVYLCASSLGYTGELFFGEGSRLTVL.

The rearrangement links TRBV7-9 to TRBJ1-2, with 7 nucleotides matching TRBD1. The CDR3 has 13 amino acids. Germline V lookup: CDR1 SEHNR, CDR2 FQNEAQ (reference sequence). Germline trimming cut 4 bases from V and 4 bases from J; bases unmatched to any gene: 3. As DNA, the CDR3 is TGTGCCAGCAGCTCTCAGGGGGTCTATGGCTACACCTTC. Protein sequence: CASSSQGVYGYTF.

The chain carries TRBV11-2 and TRBJ1-6, with a possible D match to TRBD1 (5 bases). CDR3 length: 18 amino acids. Germline V gene data show CDR1 as SGHAT and CDR2 as FQNNGV. V lost 1 base and J 0 bases, leaving 13 bases between the germline ends. CDR3 residues: CASSLVAGTGSYNSPLHF. Written as DNA, the CDR3 is TGTGCCAGCAGCTTAGTCGCGGGGACCGGCTCCTATAATTCACCCCTCCACTTT.

For the CDR3, the DNA is TGTGCCAGCAGGCCGGGACACAATAATTCACCCCTCCACTTT. It is translated as CASRPGHNNSPLHF. The gene calls are TRBV3-1 (or the pseudogene TRBV3-2) and TRBJ1-6, with a tentative D call TRBD1 (6 bases). Germline assignment: CDR1 LGHDT and CDR2 YNNKEL (reference sequence). V lost 6 bases to trimming and J lost 5 bases, with 11 bases between them. The CDR3 is made up of 14 amino acids.

The chain employs TRBV7-2 and TRBJ1-3, with D tentatively TRBD1 (5 bases). This CDR3 has 18 amino acids. Germline-derived CDR1 and CDR2 are SGHTA and FQGNSA. Trimming took 5 bases from V and 4 from J, leaving 24 bases between them. CDR3 bases: TGTGCCAGCAGCCCCACCGGGGGTGTCAGAAACCTGGGAAACACCATATATTTT. Translated: CASSPTGGVRNLGNTIYF.

The gene calls are TRBV4-3 and TRBJ1-1, with TRBD1 matching over 7 bases. The trim removed 9 bases at V and 0 bases at J, leaving 7 bases unmatched. Per germline, CDR1 LGHNA and CDR2 YSLEER. CDR3 length: 14 amino acids. The CDR3 spells CASTPGTVNTEAFF. CDR3 nucleotides: TGCGCCAGTACCCCCGGGACAGTGAACACTGAAGCTTTCTTT.

V usage is TRBV27 and J usage is TRBJ1-1; D call uncertain. The CDR3 covers 13 residues. CDR1 and CDR2 from the germline V gene are MNHEY and SMNVEV (reference sequence). The ends were cut back, 2 bases at V and 3 bases at J, with 7 bases in the middle. The CDR3 coding sequence is TGTGCCAGCAGTTTAACGGGTGACACTGAAGCTTTCTTT. This encodes CASSLTGDTEAFF.

The V and J genes are TRBV19 and TRBJ2-1, with D uncertain. Trimming took off 3 bases at V and 2 bases at J, with 8 bases between the two ends. Germline values: CDR1 LNHDA, CDR2 SQIVND (reference sequence). The CDR3 spans 14 residues. The CDR3 DNA is TGTGCCAGTAGTATTAGTCCGGCCTACAATGAGCAGTTCTTC. Translating gives CASSISPAYNEQFF.

The chain employs TRBV18 and TRBJ1-6; TRBD1 aligns across 10 bases. Germline V lookup: CDR1 KGHSH, CDR2 LQKENI. V lost 4 bases and J lost 5; bases outside the gene matches: 8. This CDR3 comprises 17 residues. For the CDR3, the DNA is TGTGCCAGCTCACGTCTCCGGGACAGGGGAAATAATTCACCCCTCCACTTT. Amino acid sequence: CASSRLRDRGNNSPLHF.

V and J are TRBV5-1 and TRBJ2-5, with a possible D match to TRBD2 (6 bases). This CDR3 is built from 15 residues. V shed 3 bases and J shed 5 bases, with 17 bases lying between them. Germline CDR1 and CDR2: SGHRS and YFSETQ. The chain's CDR3 is CASSWGAGNEETQYF. The CDR3 DNA reads TGCGCCAGCAGCTGGGGCGCGGGGAATGAGGAGACCCAGTACTTC.

This chain connects TRBV2 to TRBJ2-1; 10 bases map to TRBD2. Germline CDR1 is SNHLY and CDR2 is FYNNEI. Germline trimming cut 4 bases from V and 9 bases from J; bases unmatched to any gene: 9. The CDR3 length is 15 residues. CDR3 DNA sequence: TGTGCCAGCAGTGGAAAAGCGGGAGGGGGGAGTGAGCAGTTCTTC. Translating gives CASSGKAGGGSEQFF.

The V and J genes are TRBV18 and TRBJ2-1, with TRBD1 matching over 11 bases. The CDR3 has 15 residues. Germline trimming cut 3 bases from V and 6 bases from J; bases unmatched to any gene: 4. Germline CDR1 reads KGHSH; CDR2 reads LQKENI. The DNA of the CDR3 is TGTGCCAGCTCACCCCCAGGGACAGGGGGCAATGAGCAGTTCTTC. Translation gives CASSPPGTGGNEQFF.

The gene calls are TRBV19 and TRBJ1-5, with D possibly matching TRBD1 (6 bases). Germline V lookup: CDR1 LNHDA, CDR2 SQIVND (reference sequence). This CDR3 spans 14 amino acids. Trimming cost V 11 bases and J 4 bases, with 18 bases left between them. CDR3 in DNA: TGTGCCGTACACGGCGGACAGAAAAATCAGCCCCAGCATTTT. It yields the protein CAVHGGQKNQPQHF.